This T cell receptor (beta chain) was observed in a study of blood T cell repertoires in COVID-19. Looking at the study overall: From the United States, Italy and Spain came samples of acute and convalescent COVID-19.

In the original analysis: Amplified reference gene primers provided the basis for estimating nucleated cell counts. Measured with immunoSEQ multiplex PCR; TCRdb has only the in-frame clones, and not every one. The V and J calls and clone size were taken over from that table, and D and trimming were inferred from the DNA. The table includes about 220,000 clones, approximately 78% detected once. CDR3 length equals 15 residues. The germline CDR1 and CDR2 sequences are SGHRS and YFSETQ. V lost 3 bases to trimming and J lost 1 base, with 13 bases between them. J is TRBJ1-1 and V is TRBV5-1; D remains ambiguous. Material: peripheral blood. This receptor was obtained from a woman of 80 years or more with COVID-19, enrolled during active disease. CDR3 DNA: TGCGCCAGCAGCTCCCTCAGGCAGTCGAACACTGAAGCTTTCTTT. Protein product: CASSSLRQSNTEAFF.